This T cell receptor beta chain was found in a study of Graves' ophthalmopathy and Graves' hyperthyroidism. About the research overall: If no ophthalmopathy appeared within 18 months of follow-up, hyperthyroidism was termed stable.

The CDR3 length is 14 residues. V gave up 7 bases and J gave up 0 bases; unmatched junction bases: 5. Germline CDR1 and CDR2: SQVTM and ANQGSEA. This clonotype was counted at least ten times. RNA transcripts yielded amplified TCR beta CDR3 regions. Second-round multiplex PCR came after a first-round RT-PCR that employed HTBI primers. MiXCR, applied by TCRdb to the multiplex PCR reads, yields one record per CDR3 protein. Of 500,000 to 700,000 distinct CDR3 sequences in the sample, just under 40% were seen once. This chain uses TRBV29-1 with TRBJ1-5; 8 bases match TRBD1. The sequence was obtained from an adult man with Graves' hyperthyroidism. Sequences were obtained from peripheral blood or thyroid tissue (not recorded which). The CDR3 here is CSAATGDSNQPQHF. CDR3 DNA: TGCAGCGCCGCGACAGGGGATAGCAATCAGCCCCAGCATTTT.